The clone carrying this TCR beta chain was counted only a few times. The antigen is undetermined. TCRdb passed the RACE reads through MiXCR, listing each CDR3 protein once. Among about 340,000 distinct CDR3 sequences, around 6.9% were seen once, and the ten largest hold less than 10%. This sample stems from a study of human T cells and chemical hapten exposure. Study-level findings and limits: Relative to controls, expanded TCRs formed significantly more large CDR3 similarity clusters. A positive correlation with patch test score was shown by PT1 expanded TCR counts. After DPC sensitization, TCRs above 1 in 1000 frequency showed no change.

Regarding time point: patch test 1, 2 weeks after DPC sensitization. Treatment specified: therapeutic diphenylcyclopropenone sensitization with weekly scalp DPC. The CDR3 spans 12 residues. The germline CDR1 and CDR2 sequences are SQVTM and ANQGSEA. With 4 bases removed from V and 7 bases from J, the gap between germline ends came to 13 bases. The TCR was taken from a woman in her late teens or twenties with alopecia areata. Some clones in this sample may be carry-over from other donors' samples. The chain joins TRBV29-1 to TRBJ1-1; D possibly corresponds to TRBD1 (6 bases). The sample consisted of whole blood, taken in connection with sensitization to the hapten diphenylcyclopropenone (DPC). The CDR3 is CSVGRTVDEAFF. The CDR3, as DNA: TGCAGCGTTGGGAGGACAGTCGATGAAGCTTTCTTT.